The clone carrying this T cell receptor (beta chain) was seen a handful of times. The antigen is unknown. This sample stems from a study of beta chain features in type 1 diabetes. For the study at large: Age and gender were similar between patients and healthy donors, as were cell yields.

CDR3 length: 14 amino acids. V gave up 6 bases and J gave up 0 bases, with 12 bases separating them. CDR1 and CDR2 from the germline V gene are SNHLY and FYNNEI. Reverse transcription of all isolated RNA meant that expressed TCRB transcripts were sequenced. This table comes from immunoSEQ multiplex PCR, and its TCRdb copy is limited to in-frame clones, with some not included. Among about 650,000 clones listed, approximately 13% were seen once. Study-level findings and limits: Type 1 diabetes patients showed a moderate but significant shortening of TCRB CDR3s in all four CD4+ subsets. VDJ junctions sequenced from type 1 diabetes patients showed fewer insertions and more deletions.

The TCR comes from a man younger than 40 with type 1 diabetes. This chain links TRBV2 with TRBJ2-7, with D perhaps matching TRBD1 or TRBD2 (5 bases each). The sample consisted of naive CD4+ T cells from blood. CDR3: CASRTGTASYEQYF. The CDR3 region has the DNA TGTGCCAGCAGAACCGGGACCGCCTCCTACGAGCAGTACTTC.